This T cell receptor beta chain derives from a study of blood T cell repertoires in COVID-19. Turning to the study itself: The United States, Italy and Spain were the sources of the acute and convalescent COVID-19 samples.

Germline-derived CDR1 and CDR2 are MDHEN and SYDVKM. V was trimmed by 5 bases and J by 2 bases, leaving 15 bases between them. The CDR3 is made up of 15 amino acids. Assay: immunoSEQ multiplex PCR; the TCRdb copy retains only in-frame clones and omits some. The data contain around 310,000 clones, 90% of them singletons. The chain uses TRBV28 and TRBJ1-2, with D possibly being TRBD1 (6 bases). Sequencing input: peripheral blood. The clonotype comes from a woman aged 40 to 50 with COVID-19, enrolled during active disease. CDR3: CASSNYRVANYGYTF. CDR3 DNA sequence: TGTGCCAGCAGTAACTACAGGGTGGCCAACTATGGCTACACCTTC.